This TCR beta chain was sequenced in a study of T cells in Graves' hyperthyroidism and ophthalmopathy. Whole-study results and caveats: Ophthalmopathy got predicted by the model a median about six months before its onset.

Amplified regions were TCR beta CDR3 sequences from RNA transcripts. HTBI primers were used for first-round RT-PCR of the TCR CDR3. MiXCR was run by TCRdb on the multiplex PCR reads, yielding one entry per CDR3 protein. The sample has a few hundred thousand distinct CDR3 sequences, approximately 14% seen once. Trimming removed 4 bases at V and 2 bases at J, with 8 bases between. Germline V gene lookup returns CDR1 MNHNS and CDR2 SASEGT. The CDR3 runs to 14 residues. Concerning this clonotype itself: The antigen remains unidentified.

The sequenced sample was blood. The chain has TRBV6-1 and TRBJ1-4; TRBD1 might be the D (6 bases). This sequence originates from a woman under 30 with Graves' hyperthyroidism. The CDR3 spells CASSGDRTNEKLFF. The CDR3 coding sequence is TGTGCCAGCAGTGGAGACAGGACTAATGAAAAACTGTTTTTT.